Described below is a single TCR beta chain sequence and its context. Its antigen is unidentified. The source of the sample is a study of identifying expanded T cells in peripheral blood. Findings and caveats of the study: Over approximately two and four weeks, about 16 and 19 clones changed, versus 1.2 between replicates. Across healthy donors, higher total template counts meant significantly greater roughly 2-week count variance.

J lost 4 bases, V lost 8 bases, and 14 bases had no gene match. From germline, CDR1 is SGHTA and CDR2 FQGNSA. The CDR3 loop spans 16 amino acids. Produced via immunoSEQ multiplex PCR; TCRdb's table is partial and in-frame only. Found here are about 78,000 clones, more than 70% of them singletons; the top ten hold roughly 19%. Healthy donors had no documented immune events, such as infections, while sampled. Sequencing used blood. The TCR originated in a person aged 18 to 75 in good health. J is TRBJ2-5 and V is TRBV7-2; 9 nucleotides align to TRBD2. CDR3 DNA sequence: TGTGCCAGCTTAGGCGGGGGGGCCCAGGGCGGAGAGACCCAGTACTTC. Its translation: CASLGGGAQGGETQYF.